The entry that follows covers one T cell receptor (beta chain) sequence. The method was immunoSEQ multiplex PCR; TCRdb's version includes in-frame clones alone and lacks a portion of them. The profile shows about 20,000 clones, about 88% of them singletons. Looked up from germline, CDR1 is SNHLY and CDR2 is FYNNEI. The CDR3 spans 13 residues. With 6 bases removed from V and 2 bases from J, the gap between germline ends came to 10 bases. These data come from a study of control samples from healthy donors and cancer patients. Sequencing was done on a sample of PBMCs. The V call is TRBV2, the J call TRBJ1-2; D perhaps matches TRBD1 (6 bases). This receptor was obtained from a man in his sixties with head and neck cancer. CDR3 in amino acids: CASSQGGNYGYTF. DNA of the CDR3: TGTGCCAGCAGCCAAGGGGGAAACTATGGCTACACCTTC.